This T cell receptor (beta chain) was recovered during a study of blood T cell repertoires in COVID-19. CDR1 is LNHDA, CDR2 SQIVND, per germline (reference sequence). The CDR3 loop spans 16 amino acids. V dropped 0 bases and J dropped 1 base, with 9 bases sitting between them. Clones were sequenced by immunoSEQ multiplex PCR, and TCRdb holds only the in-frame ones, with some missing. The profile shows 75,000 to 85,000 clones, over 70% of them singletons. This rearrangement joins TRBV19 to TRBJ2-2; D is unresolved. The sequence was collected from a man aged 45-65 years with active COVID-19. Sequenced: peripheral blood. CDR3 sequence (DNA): TGTGCCAGTAGTATAGATGTTGGCAGGAACACCGGGGAGCTGTTTTTT. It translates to CASSIDVGRNTGELFF.